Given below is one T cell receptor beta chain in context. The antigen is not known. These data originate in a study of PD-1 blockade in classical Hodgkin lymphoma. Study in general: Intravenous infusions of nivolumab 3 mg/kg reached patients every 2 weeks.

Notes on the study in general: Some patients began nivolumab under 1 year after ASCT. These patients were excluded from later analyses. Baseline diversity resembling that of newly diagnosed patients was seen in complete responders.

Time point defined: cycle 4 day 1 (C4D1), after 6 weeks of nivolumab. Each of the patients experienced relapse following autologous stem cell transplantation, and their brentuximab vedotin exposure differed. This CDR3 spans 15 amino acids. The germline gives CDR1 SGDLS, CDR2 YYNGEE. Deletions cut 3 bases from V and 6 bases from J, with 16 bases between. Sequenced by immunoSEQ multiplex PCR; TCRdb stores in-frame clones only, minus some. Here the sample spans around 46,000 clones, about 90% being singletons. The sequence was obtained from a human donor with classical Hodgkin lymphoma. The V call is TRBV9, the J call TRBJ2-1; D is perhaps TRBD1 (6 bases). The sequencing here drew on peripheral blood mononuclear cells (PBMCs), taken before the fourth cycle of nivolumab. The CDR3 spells CASSAVDRSSNEQFF. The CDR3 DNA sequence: TGTGCCAGCAGCGCCGTGGACAGATCAAGCAATGAGCAGTTCTTC.